This T cell receptor (beta chain) was retrieved from a study of T cells in Graves' hyperthyroidism and ophthalmopathy. RNA transcripts served as the template for amplifying TCR beta CDR3 regions. A set of HTBI primers served as the primers for a first-round RT-PCR of the TCR CDR3. MiXCR, applied by TCRdb to the multiplex PCR reads, yields one record per CDR3 protein. The sample shows about 600,000 distinct CDR3 sequences, around 15% of them seen only once. Germline loops: CDR1 SNHLY, CDR2 FYNNEI. The CDR3 runs 14 residues. V was pared by 6 bases and J by 0 bases, with 9 bases between. This clonotype was observed many times.

This receptor was obtained from a woman aged 35 to 49 with Graves' ophthalmopathy. Sequenced sample: blood. This chain links TRBV2 with TRBJ1-5; the D is unclear. This chain's CDR3 is CASRQSSSNQPQHF. CDR3 nucleotide sequence: TGTGCCAGCAGACAGAGTTCTAGCAATCAGCCCCAGCATTTT.